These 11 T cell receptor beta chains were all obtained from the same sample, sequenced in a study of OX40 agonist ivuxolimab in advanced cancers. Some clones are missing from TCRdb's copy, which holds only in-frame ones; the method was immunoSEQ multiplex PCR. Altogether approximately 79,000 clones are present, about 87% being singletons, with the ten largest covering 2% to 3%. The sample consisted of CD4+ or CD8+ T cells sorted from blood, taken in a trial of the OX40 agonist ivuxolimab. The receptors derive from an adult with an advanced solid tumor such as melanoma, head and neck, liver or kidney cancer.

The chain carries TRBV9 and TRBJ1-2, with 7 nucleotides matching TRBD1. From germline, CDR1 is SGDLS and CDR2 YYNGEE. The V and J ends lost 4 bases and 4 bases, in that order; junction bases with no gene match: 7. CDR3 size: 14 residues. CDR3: CASSFGQAGYGYTF. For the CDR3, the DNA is TGTGCCAGCAGCTTCGGACAGGCGGGCTATGGCTACACCTTC.

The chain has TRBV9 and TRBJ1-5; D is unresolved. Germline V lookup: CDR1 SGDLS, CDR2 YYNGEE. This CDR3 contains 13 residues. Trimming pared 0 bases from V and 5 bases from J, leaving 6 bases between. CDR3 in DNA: TGTGCCAGCAGCGTAGAGGTGGATCAGCCCCAGCATTTT. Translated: CASSVEVDQPQHF.

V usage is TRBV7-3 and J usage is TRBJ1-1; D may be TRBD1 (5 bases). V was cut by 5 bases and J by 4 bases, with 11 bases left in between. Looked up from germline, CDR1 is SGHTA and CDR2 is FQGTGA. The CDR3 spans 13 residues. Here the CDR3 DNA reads TGTGCCAGCAGCGGAGGACATGGCACTGAAGCTTTCTTT. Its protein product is CASSGGHGTEAFF.

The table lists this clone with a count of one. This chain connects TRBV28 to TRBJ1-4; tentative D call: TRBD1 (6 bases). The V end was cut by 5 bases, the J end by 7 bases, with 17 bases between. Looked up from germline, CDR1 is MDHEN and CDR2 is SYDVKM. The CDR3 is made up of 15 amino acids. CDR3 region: CASSLKQGGVEKLFF. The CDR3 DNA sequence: TGTGCCAGCAGTCTCAAACAGGGCGGGGTTGAAAAACTGTTTTTT.

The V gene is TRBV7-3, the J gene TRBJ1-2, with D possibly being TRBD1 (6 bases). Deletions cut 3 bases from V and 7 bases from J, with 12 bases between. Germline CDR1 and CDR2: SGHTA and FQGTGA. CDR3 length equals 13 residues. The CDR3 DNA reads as TGTGCCAGCAGCTTTACAGGGAATCGTGGCTACACCTTC. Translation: CASSFTGNRGYTF.

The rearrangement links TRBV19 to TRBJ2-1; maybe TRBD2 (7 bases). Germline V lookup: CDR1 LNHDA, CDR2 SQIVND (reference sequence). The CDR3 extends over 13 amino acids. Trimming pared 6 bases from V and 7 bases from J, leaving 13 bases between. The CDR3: CASSRGARNEQFF. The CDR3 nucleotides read TGTGCCAGTAGCCGGGGGGCGAGGAATGAGCAGTTCTTC. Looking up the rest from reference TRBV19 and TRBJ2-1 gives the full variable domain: DGGITQSPKYLFRKEGQNVTLSCEQNLNHDAMYWYRQDPGQGLRLIYYSQIVNDFQKGDIAEGYSVSREKKESFPLTVTSAQKNPTAFYLCASSRGARNEQFFGPGTRLTVL.

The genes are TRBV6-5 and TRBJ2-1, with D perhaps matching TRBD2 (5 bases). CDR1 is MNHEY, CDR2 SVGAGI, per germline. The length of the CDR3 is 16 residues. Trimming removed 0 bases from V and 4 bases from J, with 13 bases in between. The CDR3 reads CASSYSFSRGYNEQFF. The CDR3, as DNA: TGTGCCAGCAGTTACTCGTTTAGTCGGGGTTACAATGAGCAGTTCTTC.

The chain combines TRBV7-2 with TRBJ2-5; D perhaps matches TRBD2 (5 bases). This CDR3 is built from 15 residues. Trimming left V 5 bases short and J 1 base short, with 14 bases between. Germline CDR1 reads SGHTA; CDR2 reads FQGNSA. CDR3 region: CASSLSPRGQETQYF. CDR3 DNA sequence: TGTGCCAGCAGCCTCAGTCCTCGGGGCCAAGAGACCCAGTACTTC.

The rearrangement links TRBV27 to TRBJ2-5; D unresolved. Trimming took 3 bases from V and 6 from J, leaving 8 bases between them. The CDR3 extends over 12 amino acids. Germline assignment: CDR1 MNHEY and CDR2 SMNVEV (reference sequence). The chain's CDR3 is CASSFTPQTQYF. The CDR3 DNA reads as TGTGCCAGCAGTTTCACGCCCCAGACCCAGTACTTC.

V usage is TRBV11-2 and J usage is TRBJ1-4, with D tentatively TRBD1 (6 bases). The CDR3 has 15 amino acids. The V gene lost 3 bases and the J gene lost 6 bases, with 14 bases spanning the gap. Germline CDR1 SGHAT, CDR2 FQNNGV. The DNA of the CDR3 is TGTGCCAGCAGCTTTACGGGGGGCTTAGATGAAAAACTGTTTTTT. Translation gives CASSFTGGLDEKLFF.

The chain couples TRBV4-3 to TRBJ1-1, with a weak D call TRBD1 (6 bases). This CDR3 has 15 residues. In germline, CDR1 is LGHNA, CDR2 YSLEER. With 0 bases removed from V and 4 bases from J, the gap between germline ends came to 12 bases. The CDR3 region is CASSQETGATTEAFF. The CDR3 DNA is TGCGCCAGCAGCCAAGAGACAGGAGCGACCACTGAAGCTTTCTTT.